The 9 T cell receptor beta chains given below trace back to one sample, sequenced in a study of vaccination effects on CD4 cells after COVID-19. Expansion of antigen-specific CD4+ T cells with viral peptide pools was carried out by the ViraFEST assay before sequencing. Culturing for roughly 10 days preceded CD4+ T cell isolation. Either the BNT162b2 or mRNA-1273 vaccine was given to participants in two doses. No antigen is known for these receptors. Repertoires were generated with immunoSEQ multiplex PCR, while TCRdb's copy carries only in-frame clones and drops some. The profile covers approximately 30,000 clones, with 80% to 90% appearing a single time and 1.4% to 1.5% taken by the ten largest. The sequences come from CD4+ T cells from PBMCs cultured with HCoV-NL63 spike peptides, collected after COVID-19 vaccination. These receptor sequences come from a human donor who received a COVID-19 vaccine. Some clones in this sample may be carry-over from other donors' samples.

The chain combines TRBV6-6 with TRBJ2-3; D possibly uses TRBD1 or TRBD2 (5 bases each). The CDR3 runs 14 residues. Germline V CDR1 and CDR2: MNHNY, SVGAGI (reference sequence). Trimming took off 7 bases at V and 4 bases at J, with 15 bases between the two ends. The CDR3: CASIDGTWADTQYF. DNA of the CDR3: TGTGCCAGCATTGACGGGACCTGGGCAGATACGCAGTATTTT.

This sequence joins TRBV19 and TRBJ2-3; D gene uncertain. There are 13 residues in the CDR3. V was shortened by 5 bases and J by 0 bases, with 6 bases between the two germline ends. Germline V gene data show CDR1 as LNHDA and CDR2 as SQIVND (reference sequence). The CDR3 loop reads CASSRVSTDTQYF. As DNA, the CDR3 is TGTGCCAGTAGTCGGGTAAGCACAGATACGCAGTATTTT.

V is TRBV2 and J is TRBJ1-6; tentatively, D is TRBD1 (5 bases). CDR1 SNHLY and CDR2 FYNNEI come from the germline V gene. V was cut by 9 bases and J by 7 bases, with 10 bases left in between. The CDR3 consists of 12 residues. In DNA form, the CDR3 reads TGTGCCAGACAGGAGGGGAATTCACCCCTCCACTTT. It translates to CARQEGNSPLHF.

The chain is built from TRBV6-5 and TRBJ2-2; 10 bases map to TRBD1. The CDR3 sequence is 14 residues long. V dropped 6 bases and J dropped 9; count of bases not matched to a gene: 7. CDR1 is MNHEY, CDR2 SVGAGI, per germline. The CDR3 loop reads CASRKRQGARELFF. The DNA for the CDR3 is TGTGCCAGCAGGAAAAGACAGGGGGCGAGGGAGCTGTTTTTT.

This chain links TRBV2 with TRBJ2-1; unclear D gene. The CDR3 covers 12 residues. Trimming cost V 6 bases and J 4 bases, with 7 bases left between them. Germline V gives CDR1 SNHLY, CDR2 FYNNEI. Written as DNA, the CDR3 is TGTGCCAGCAGGACGGGTTACAATGAGCAGTTCTTC. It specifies CASRTGYNEQFF.

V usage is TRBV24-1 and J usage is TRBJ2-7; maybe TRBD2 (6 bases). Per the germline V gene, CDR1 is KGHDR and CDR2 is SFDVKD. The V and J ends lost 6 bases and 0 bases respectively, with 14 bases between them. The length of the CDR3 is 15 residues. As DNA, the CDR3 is TGTGCCACCAGTATTCGCGGGGAAAGCTCCTACGAGCAGTACGTC. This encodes CATSIRGESSYEQYV.

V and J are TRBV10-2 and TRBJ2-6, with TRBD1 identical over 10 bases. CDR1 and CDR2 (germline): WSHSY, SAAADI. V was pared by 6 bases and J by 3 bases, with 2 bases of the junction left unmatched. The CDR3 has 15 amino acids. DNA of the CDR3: TGCGCCAGCAGGACAGGGGGCAGTGGGGCCAACGTCCTGACTTTC. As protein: CASRTGGSGANVLTF.

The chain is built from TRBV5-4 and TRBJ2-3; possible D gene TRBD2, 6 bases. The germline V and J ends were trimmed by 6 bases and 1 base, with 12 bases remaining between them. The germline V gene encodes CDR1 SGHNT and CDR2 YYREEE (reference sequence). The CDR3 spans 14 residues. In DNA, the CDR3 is TGTGCCAGCATGGAGGGGCAGGGCACAGATACGCAGTATTTT. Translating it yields CASMEGQGTDTQYF.

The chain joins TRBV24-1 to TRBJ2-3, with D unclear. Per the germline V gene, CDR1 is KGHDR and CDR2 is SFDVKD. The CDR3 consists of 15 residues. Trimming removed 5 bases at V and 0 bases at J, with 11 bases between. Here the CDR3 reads CATSARLASTDTQYF. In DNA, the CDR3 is TGTGCCACCAGTGCCCGGTTGGCTAGCACAGATACGCAGTATTTT.